The sequence of this TCR beta chain was determined in a study of blood T cell repertoires in COVID-19 (dated by TCRdb to 2020 to 2022). Describing the broader study: Samples covering the acute and convalescent phases of COVID-19 were provided by collaborators in the United States, Italy and Spain. The material from the prospective study consisted of cDNA or gDNA derived from T cells, B-cell-depleted T cells, or PBMCs. The dataset comprised deeply sampled blood TCRbeta repertoires from subjects exposed to, actively infected with, or recovered from COVID-19. The repertoires were released in a freely available public database meant as a resource for research on the immune response to SARS-CoV-2. The samples were drawn from two sources: the first 160 participants of the ongoing ImmuneRACE study, and 950 to 1,500 subjects contributed by 6 global collaborators. A de-identified subject ID, COVID-19 status, age in years and sex were almost always included in the sample metadata. Where available, HLA class I and class II types were taken from metadata supplied by the sample provider and were not determined by assay-based typing. What the research found in general, with its limitations: Clinical and demographic metadata were provided uncurated, with the amount varying by source and participant.

The immunoSEQ Assay, a bias-controlled multiplex PCR, was used to amplify TCRbeta CDR3 regions from genomic DNA. The original methods were these. The number of nucleated cells in each sample was estimated by amplification of reference gene primers within the assay. To quantify the absolute abundance of each unique TCRbeta CDR3 rearrangement, sequence reads were collapsed and filtered. For each sample, productive Simpson clonality was calculated as the square root of Simpson's diversity index across productive rearrangements. TCRdb holds this immuneACCESS table with in-frame rearrangements only. Some clones are missing; in checked studies, unresolved V genes explain under half, and the rest has no known cause. The D gene and trimming were derived from the DNA, and the V and J assignments and clone size from that table. The sample contains fewer than 85,000 clones, around 85% of them found a single time. Over 4.5% of the sample is in the top ten clones.

On this clone: No cognate antigen has been identified for it. Per-base qualities were not stored, and no clone one base away is much larger.

Collaborating institutions collected whole blood in K2EDTA tubes following their own protocols. Collaborator samples were shipped for TCRbeta analysis as frozen whole blood, isolated PBMCs, or DNA extracted from either sample type. The germline V gene supplies CDR1 SGHTA and CDR2 FQGNSA. Counted from cysteine to phenylalanine, this CDR3 has 15 amino acids. CDR3 DNA only is kept here, 45 bases in frame from base 1. The junction shows trimming of 5 bases on V and 0 bases on J, plus 14 bases between the germline ends. This receptor was taken from a man older than 75 with acute or convalescent COVID-19. The rearranged chain carries TRBV7-2 and TRBJ2-7; the D segment could be TRBD2, given 5 matching bases. The specimen was peripheral blood. DNA sequence: TGTGCCAGCAGCCCGAGCGGTTTGAGCTCCTACGAGCAGTACTTC. Its amino acids are CASSPSGLSSYEQYF.